Sequencing of this T cell receptor beta chain was carried out in a study of blood T cell repertoires in COVID-19. For the study at large: Both acute and convalescent COVID-19 samples were obtained from the United States, Italy and Spain. In each case, the material was cDNA or gDNA derived from T cells, B-cell-depleted T cells, or PBMCs.

Losses at the gene ends were 2 bases for V and 1 base for J; bases not matched to a gene: 3. Germline CDR1 is MNHEY and CDR2 is SVGAGI. The CDR3 sequence is 15 residues long. Authors' data handling: Reference gene primers were amplified, and this amplification served to estimate nucleated cell counts. Sequencing used immunoSEQ multiplex PCR; TCRdb keeps in-frame clones, though not all of them. D and trimming were read from the DNA, whereas the V and J calls and clone size are those reported in that table. The sample includes 150,000 to 200,000 clones, 70% to 90% of them seen just once. Sample: peripheral blood. This sequence joins TRBV6-5 and TRBJ1-1; TRBD1 agrees at 8 bases. The receptor was derived from a man between 60 and 75 years old with active or convalescent COVID-19. CDR3 DNA sequence: TGTGCCAGCAGTTACGGCGACAGGGGGAACACTGAAGCTTTCTTT. The encoded protein is CASSYGDRGNTEAFF.